A single sample is the source of the 30 T cell receptor beta chains below, sequenced in a study of blood T cell repertoires in COVID-19. Data came from immunoSEQ multiplex PCR; TCRdb stores just in-frame clones and leaves some out. This sample yields about 90,000 clones, of which over 80% are seen a single time; roughly a third belongs to the top ten. Sequenced sample: peripheral blood. These TCRs come from a woman older than 75 with active or convalescent COVID-19.

The chain employs TRBV5-1 and TRBJ2-7, with TRBD1 matching over 7 bases. The J segment lost 7 bases and the V segment lost 0 bases, leaving 13 bases of the junction unmatched. CDR1 SGHRS and CDR2 YFSETQ come from the germline V gene. The CDR3 length is 16 residues. DNA for the CDR3: TGCGCCAGCAGCTTGGAAGCGACAGGGTACCCCGGGGAGCAGTACTTC. This codes for CASSLEATGYPGEQYF.

CDR3 in amino acids: CASSLDVRTAAEAFF. The CDR3 DNA is TGCGCCAGCAGCTTAGATGTAAGAACAGCGGCTGAAGCTTTCTTT. V usage is TRBV5-1 and J usage is TRBJ1-1, with unresolved D. V was pared by 2 bases and J by 6 bases, with 17 bases between. Germline V gene sequence: CDR1 SGHRS, CDR2 YFSETQ. CDR3 length: 15 residues. Combining the CDR3 with reference TRBV5-1 and TRBJ1-1 gives the whole variable domain KAGVTQTPRYLIKTRGQQVTLSCSPISGHRSVSWYQQTPGQGLQFLFEYFSETQRNKGNFPGRFSGRQFSNSRSEMNVSTLELGDSALYLCASSLDVRTAAEAFFGQGTRLTVV.

This chain uses TRBV6-1 with TRBJ2-3; TRBD2 might be the D (6 bases). CDR1 MNHNS and CDR2 SASEGT come from the germline V gene. This CDR3 is 17 amino acids long. Trimming removed 4 bases from V and 1 base from J, with 18 bases in between. The CDR3 nucleotides read TGTGCCAGCAGTGGGGGGGTCCCGGGGCGGCGCACAGATACGCAGTATTTT. It specifies CASSGGVPGRRTDTQYF.

The J gene is TRBJ1-1, the V gene TRBV15; possibly TRBD1 for D (5 bases). The germline V gene has CDR1 LNHNV and CDR2 YYDKDF (reference sequence). The CDR3 totals 15 residues. V lost 1 base, J lost 6 bases, and 15 bases lay in between. CDR3 coding DNA: TGTGCCACCAGCAGAGGGGTAGGGCAGGGATCTGAAGCTTTCTTT. Its translation is CATSRGVGQGSEAFF.

This clone was picked up a small number of times. J is TRBJ2-5 and V is TRBV19; 8 bases map to TRBD2. There are 13 residues in the CDR3. The V gene end was trimmed by 3 bases and the J gene end by 5 bases; junction bases not matched to a gene: 2. CDR1 is LNHDA and CDR2 is SQIVND in the germline V gene (reference sequence). In nucleotides, the CDR3 is TGTGCCAGTAGTATCAGCGGGAGTGAGACCCAGTACTTC. Translating it yields CASSISGSETQYF.

The CDR3: CASSPTSGAYNEQFF. The CDR3 nucleotides read TGTGCCAGCTCACCTACCTCGGGGGCCTACAATGAGCAGTTCTTC. The rearrangement uses TRBV18 and TRBJ2-1; D is possibly TRBD2 (6 bases). In germline, CDR1 is KGHSH, CDR2 LQKENI. V was cut by 3 bases and J by 2 bases, with 11 bases left in between. This CDR3 is 15 amino acids long. Looking up the rest from reference TRBV18 and TRBJ2-1 gives the full variable domain: NAGVMQNPRHLVRRRGQEARLRCSPMKGHSHVYWYRQLPEEGLKFMVYLQKENIIDESGMPKERFSAEFPKEGPSILRIQQVVRGDSAAYFCASSPTSGAYNEQFFGPGTRLTVL.

The chain recombines TRBV19 with TRBJ1-1; D gene unclear. CDR1 is LNHDA, CDR2 SQIVND, per germline (reference sequence). The ends were cut back, 3 bases at V and 6 bases at J, with 11 bases in the middle. The CDR3 loop spans 13 amino acids. CDR3: CASSISPSAEAFF. The DNA for the CDR3 is TGTGCCAGTAGTATTTCCCCCTCTGCTGAAGCTTTCTTT.

This rearrangement joins TRBV19 to TRBJ1-5; TRBD1 might be the D (5 bases). The CDR3 extends over 15 amino acids. With 3 bases removed from V and 2 bases from J, the gap between germline ends came to 11 bases. Germline V gives CDR1 LNHDA, CDR2 SQIVND (reference sequence). In DNA form, the CDR3 reads TGTGCCAGTAGTATTGTCGGGGGAGGCAATCAGCCCCAGCATTTT. This codes for CASSIVGGGNQPQHF.

The chain links TRBV18 to TRBJ1-1; perhaps TRBD1 as D (6 bases). This CDR3 contains 14 residues. Germline V CDR1 and CDR2: KGHSH, LQKENI. Trimming removed 3 bases from V and 3 bases from J, with 11 bases in between. The CDR3 sequence: CASSPQGPDTEAFF. CDR3 DNA sequence: TGTGCCAGCTCACCCCAGGGGCCAGACACTGAAGCTTTCTTT.

Only a few counts were recorded for this clone. The chain links TRBV5-1 to TRBJ1-2; D not resolved. The ends were cut back, 5 bases at V and 4 bases at J, with 15 bases in the middle. The CDR3 sequence is 14 residues long. Looked up from germline, CDR1 is SGHRS and CDR2 is YFSETQ. The CDR3: CASSFAGASYGYTF. In nucleotides, the CDR3 is TGCGCCAGCAGTTTCGCGGGAGCCTCCTATGGCTACACCTTC.

The V and J genes are TRBV27 and TRBJ2-7, with 7 bases identical to TRBD2. CDR1 is MNHEY and CDR2 is SMNVEV in the germline V gene (reference sequence). The CDR3 spans 16 residues. V shed 6 bases and J 1 base; nucleotides not matched to a gene: 12. The CDR3 sequence is CASSLRRGGGSYEQYF. CDR3 DNA: TGTGCCAGCAGCCTTCGTCGGGGCGGGGGTTCCTACGAGCAGTACTTC.

V and J are TRBV29-1 and TRBJ1-5; 8 nucleotides align to TRBD1. CDR1 is SQVTM, CDR2 ANQGSEA, per germline. After removal of 4 bases from V and 7 bases from J, the junction contained 6 bases not matched to a gene. CDR3 length: 13 residues. This CDR3 reads CSVGTGLDQPQHF. The CDR3 DNA follows: TGCAGCGTTGGGACAGGGCTGGACCAGCCCCAGCATTTT.

V and J are TRBV19 and TRBJ1-4, with TRBD1 identical over 9 bases. Germline values: CDR1 LNHDA, CDR2 SQIVND (reference sequence). The CDR3 length is 13 residues. J was trimmed by 11 bases and V by 7 bases; bases with no gene match: 8. Here the CDR3 DNA reads TGTGCCAGTACCCCACAGGGGGCGGTGAAACTGTTTTTT. This sequence encodes CASTPQGAVKLFF.

This clone was seen a handful of times. This rearrangement joins TRBV5-1 to TRBJ1-6, with TRBD1 matching 7 bases. CDR1 SGHRS and CDR2 YFSETQ come from the germline V gene. J was trimmed by 5 bases and V by 0 bases; bases with no gene match: 8. CDR3 length equals 17 residues. CDR3 nucleotides: TGCGCCAGCAGCTTGGGACAGGGAGGATCTAATAATTCACCCCTCCACTTT. Translation: CASSLGQGGSNNSPLHF.

The chain is built from TRBV7-3 and TRBJ1-5; D is unclear. Trimming took off 1 base at V and 10 bases at J, with 8 bases between the two ends. Germline V gene data show CDR1 as SGHTA and CDR2 as FQGTGA. This CDR3 contains 12 residues. CDR3 residues: CASSLNGPPQHF. The DNA for the CDR3 is TGTGCCAGCAGCTTAAATGGGCCCCCCCAGCATTTT.

The V call is TRBV19, the J call TRBJ2-7; maybe TRBD1 (5 bases). The germline V gene has CDR1 LNHDA and CDR2 SQIVND (reference sequence). This CDR3 has 12 amino acids. Trimming took 5 bases from V and 3 from J, leaving 8 bases between them. The CDR3 is CASSLQGYEQYF. DNA of the CDR3: TGTGCCAGTAGTCTCCAGGGCTACGAGCAGTACTTC. The full variable domain, completed using reference TRBV19 and TRBJ2-7, is DGGITQSPKYLFRKEGQNVTLSCEQNLNHDAMYWYRQDPGQGLRLIYYSQIVNDFQKGDIAEGYSVSREKKESFPLTVTSAQKNPTAFYLCASSLQGYEQYFGPGTRLTVT.

The CDR3 DNA reads as TGTGCCAGCATGTGGACGGGAATGAACACTGAAGCTTTCTTT. It encodes CASMWTGMNTEAFF. The gene calls are TRBV2 and TRBJ1-1; D is uncertain. The CDR3 totals 14 residues. V was shortened by 7 bases and J by 0 bases, with 12 bases between the two germline ends. The germline V gene encodes CDR1 SNHLY and CDR2 FYNNEI.

The chain links TRBV28 to TRBJ1-1, with 9 bases lining up with TRBD1. CDR3 length: 12 amino acids. Germline V gene data show CDR1 as MDHEN and CDR2 as SYDVKM. With V trimmed by 6 bases and J by 11 bases, 7 bases remained unmatched. CDR3 nucleotide sequence: TGTGCCAGCAGAATAAGGGGACAGGGCGCTTTCTTT. Its translation: CASRIRGQGAFF.

The chain carries TRBV7-2 and TRBJ1-2; D uncertain. Deletions cut 5 bases from V and 1 base from J, with 11 bases between. Looked up from germline, CDR1 is SGHTA and CDR2 is FQGNSA. The CDR3 contains 14 residues. Written as DNA, the CDR3 is TGTGCCAGCAGCCCAATCAGTAATAACTATGGCTACACCTTC. It specifies CASSPISNNYGYTF.

Only a few counts were recorded for this clone. The chain carries TRBV27 and TRBJ2-1, with TRBD1 matching over 10 bases. The length of the CDR3 is 15 residues. Germline-derived CDR1 and CDR2 are MNHEY and SMNVEV (reference sequence). Losses at the gene ends were 6 bases for V and 9 bases for J; bases not matched to a gene: 11. The CDR3 region has the DNA TGTGCCAGCAGGAGACAGGGGGCGATAATCCCTGAGCAGTTCTTC. It translates to CASRRQGAIIPEQFF.

The chain recombines TRBV2 with TRBJ1-3; D is undetermined. V lost 8 bases and J lost 0, with 11 bases in between. CDR1 is SNHLY and CDR2 is FYNNEI in the germline V gene. The CDR3 consists of 14 residues. Here the CDR3 reads CASENPLSGNTIYF. The CDR3 DNA follows: TGTGCCAGCGAGAACCCGCTCTCTGGAAACACCATATATTTT.

This clone appeared a few times. The chain links TRBV11-2 to TRBJ2-2; possibly TRBD1 for D (5 bases). From germline, CDR1 is SGHAT and CDR2 FQNNGV. The V end was cut by 5 bases, the J end by 7 bases, with 17 bases between. The CDR3 has 15 amino acids. The CDR3 sequence is CASSLRGVIGGELFF. In DNA, the CDR3 is TGTGCCAGCAGCCTAAGGGGTGTTATTGGCGGGGAGCTGTTTTTT.

The chain recombines TRBV28 with TRBJ1-5, with TRBD1 as a possible D gene (6 bases). Per germline, CDR1 MDHEN and CDR2 SYDVKM. The CDR3 has 19 residues. The germline V and J ends were trimmed by 6 bases and 0 bases, with 24 bases remaining between them. The CDR3 reads CASSRLTGLGPLSNQPQHF. The DNA for the CDR3 is TGTGCCAGCAGCCGATTGACAGGATTGGGACCGCTTAGCAATCAGCCCCAGCATTTT.

V and J are TRBV19 and TRBJ1-1, with TRBD1 identical over 9 bases. The V gene end was trimmed by 6 bases and the J gene end by 6 bases; junction bases not matched to a gene: 8. There are 14 residues in the CDR3. CDR1 and CDR2 (germline): LNHDA, SQIVND (reference sequence). CDR3 bases: TGTGCCAGTAGAGACACAGGGGGCCGCGCTGAAGCTTTCTTT. The encoded protein is CASRDTGGRAEAFF.

In DNA, the CDR3 is TGTGCCAGCAGCTTAAGGGACAGCCAAGAGACCCAGTACTTC. Translated: CASSLRDSQETQYF. J is TRBJ2-5 and V is TRBV5-4; 7 bases are shared with TRBD1. Germline V gene sequence: CDR1 SGHNT, CDR2 YYREEE (reference sequence). CDR3 length equals 14 residues. Trimming took 2 bases from V and 1 from J; bases not matched to a gene: 2. Using reference TRBV5-4 and TRBJ2-5 for the parts outside the CDR3, the full variable domain is ETGVTQSPTHLIKTRGQQVTLRCSSQSGHNTVSWYQQALGQGPQFIFQYYREEENGRGNFPPRFSGLQFPNYSSELNVNALELDDSALYLCASSLRDSQETQYFGPGTRLLVL.

Only a few counts were recorded for this clone. The V gene is TRBV10-3, the J gene TRBJ1-6, with D tentatively TRBD1 (6 bases). The V end was cut by 7 bases, the J end by 7 bases, with 17 bases between. Germline CDR1 and CDR2: ENHRY and SYGVKD. CDR3 length equals 15 residues. This CDR3 is CAINRGGGGNSPLHF. CDR3 in DNA: TGTGCCATCAACCGAGGAGGGGGAGGGAATTCACCCCTCCACTTT.

The genes are TRBV5-1 and TRBJ2-1, with 11 bases lining up with TRBD2. This CDR3 contains 17 residues. Germline CDR1 reads SGHRS; CDR2 reads YFSETQ. V trimming: 4 bases; J trimming: 3 bases; junction bases outside the gene matches: 9. The chain's CDR3 is CASSPGLAAYNYNEQFF. In nucleotides, the CDR3 is TGCGCCAGCAGCCCGGGACTAGCGGCTTACAACTACAATGAGCAGTTCTTC. Variable domain in full (rest from reference TRBV5-1 and TRBJ2-1): KAGVTQTPRYLIKTRGQQVTLSCSPISGHRSVSWYQQTPGQGLQFLFEYFSETQRNKGNFPGRFSGRQFSNSRSEMNVSTLELGDSALYLCASSPGLAAYNYNEQFFGPGTRLTVL.

The count of this clone is one. The J gene is TRBJ2-4, the V gene TRBV2; TRBD2 aligns across 8 bases. The ends lost 6 bases at V and 5 bases at J; junction bases unmatched: 12. Germline CDR1 SNHLY, CDR2 FYNNEI. The CDR3 length is 16 residues. The CDR3 DNA reads as TGTGCCAGCAGAGATAGCGGGGTAGGGCGAGAAAACATTCAGTACTTC. This translates into CASRDSGVGRENIQYF.

CDR3 loop: CASSLQGDTQYF. In nucleotides, the CDR3 is TGTGCCAGCAGCTTGCAGGGGGATACGCAGTATTTT. V gene TRBV3-1 (or the pseudogene TRBV3-2) combines with J gene TRBJ2-3; weak D call: TRBD1 (6 bases). Trimming left V 5 bases short and J 6 bases short, with 9 bases between. The germline CDR1 and CDR2 sequences are LGHDT and YNNKEL (reference sequence). The CDR3 has 12 amino acids.

The chain carries TRBV3-1 (or the pseudogene TRBV3-2) and TRBJ1-3; no clear D gene. Trimming took 2 bases from V and 0 from J, leaving 8 bases between them. This CDR3 comprises 15 residues. CDR1 is LGHDT, CDR2 YNNKEL, per germline (reference sequence). The CDR3 loop reads CASSQSRYSGNTIYF. Here the CDR3 DNA reads TGTGCCAGCAGCCAATCGAGATACTCTGGAAACACCATATATTTT.